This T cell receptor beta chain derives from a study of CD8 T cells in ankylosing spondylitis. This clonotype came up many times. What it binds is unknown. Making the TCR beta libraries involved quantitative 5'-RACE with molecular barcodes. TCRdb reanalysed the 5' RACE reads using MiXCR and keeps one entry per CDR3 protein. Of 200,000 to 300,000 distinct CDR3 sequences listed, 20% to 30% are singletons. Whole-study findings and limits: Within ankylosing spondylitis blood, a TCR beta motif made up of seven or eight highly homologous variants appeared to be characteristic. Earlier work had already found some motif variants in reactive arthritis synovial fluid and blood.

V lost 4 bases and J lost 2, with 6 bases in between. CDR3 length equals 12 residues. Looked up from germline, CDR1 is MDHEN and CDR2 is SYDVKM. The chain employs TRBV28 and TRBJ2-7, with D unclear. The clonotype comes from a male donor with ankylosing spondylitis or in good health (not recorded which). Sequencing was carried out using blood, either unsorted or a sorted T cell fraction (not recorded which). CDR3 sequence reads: CASSSRTYEQYF. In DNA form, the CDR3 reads TGTGCCAGCAGTTCTAGAACCTACGAGCAGTACTTC.